The 20 T cell receptor beta chains below come from one sample, sequenced in a study of T cell responses to AZD1222 COVID-19 vaccine. Some clones are missing from TCRdb's copy, which holds only in-frame ones; the method was immunoSEQ multiplex PCR. The sample has over 150,000 clones, around 90% seen once; the top ten hold approximately 0.49%. The specimen was peripheral blood, collected on day 0 of AZD1222 vaccination. The source is an adult in good health.

This clone was seen a single time. The CDR3 is CASSHTYPDTQYF. For the CDR3, the DNA is TGCGCCAGCAGCCATACATACCCAGATACGCAGTATTTT. This chain uses TRBV4-1 with TRBJ2-3; D gene ambiguous. The CDR3 has 13 amino acids. V was trimmed by 3 bases and J by 4 bases, leaving 8 bases between them. Per germline, CDR1 MGHRA and CDR2 YSYEKL.

Comment on this clone: The junction does not match germline at one end; this may be a read error. V and J are TRBV18 and TRBJ1-4, with D maybe TRBD1 (5 bases). CDR3 length equals 15 residues. Germline CDR1 KGHSH, CDR2 LQKENI. CDR3 residues: CASSPPGLRDEKLFF. CDR3 bases: TGTGCCAGCTCGCCACCGGGACTAAGGGATGAAAAACTGTTTTTT.

This clone was detected once. The chain carries TRBV7-3 and TRBJ1-2; a possible D gene is TRBD1 (6 bases). CDR1 and CDR2 from the germline V gene are SGHTA and FQGTGA. V lost 5 bases and J 2 bases, leaving 9 bases between the germline ends. The CDR3 has 13 residues. In nucleotides, the CDR3 is TGTGCCAGCAGCCTCGGACAGAACTATGGCTACACCTTC. This sequence encodes CASSLGQNYGYTF.

The chain recombines TRBV19 with TRBJ1-1; D call uncertain. The V end lost 3 bases, the J end lost 1 base, and 9 bases lay between the germline ends. Germline V gives CDR1 LNHDA, CDR2 SQIVND (reference sequence). This CDR3 has 14 residues. The CDR3 nucleotides read TGTGCCAGTAGTATGCCCGAGGGGAACACTGAAGCTTTCTTT. Its translation is CASSMPEGNTEAFF.

The genes are TRBV10-1 and TRBJ2-7; maybe TRBD2 (5 bases). V was shortened by 5 bases and J by 7 bases, with 9 bases between the two germline ends. Germline CDR1 and CDR2: WNHNN and SYGVQD (reference sequence). The CDR3 runs to 11 residues. Here the CDR3 reads CASSKGREQYF. The DNA of the CDR3 is TGCGCCAGCAGTAAAGGGAGAGAGCAGTACTTC.

The CDR3 region has the DNA TGTGCCAGCAGCCAAGATGCGGGAGTGGAGCAGTACTTC. Protein: CASSQDAGVEQYF. This rearrangement joins TRBV4-2 to TRBJ2-7; 7 bases agree with TRBD2. The CDR3 is made up of 13 amino acids. The V gene's germline CDR1 is LGHNA and CDR2 YNFKEQ. Unmatched junction bases numbered 3, after V lost 0 bases and J lost 7 bases.

The rearrangement links TRBV7-3 to TRBJ1-2; perhaps TRBD1 as D (5 bases). The length of the CDR3 is 15 residues. Germline CDR1 reads SGHTA; CDR2 reads FQGTGA. Deletions cut 5 bases from V and 7 bases from J, with 20 bases between. The CDR3 DNA reads TGTGCCAGCAGCCCCGGGGGAGGGGCTGTAGCTGGCTACACCTTC. It is translated as CASSPGGGAVAGYTF. Supplemented by reference TRBV7-3 and TRBJ1-2, the full variable domain reads GAGVSQTPSNKVTEKGKYVELRCDPISGHTALYWYRQSLGQGPEFLIYFQGTGAADDSGLPNDRFFAVRPEGSVSTLKIQRTERGDSAVYLCASSPGGGAVAGYTFGSGTRLTVV.

The genes are TRBV7-6 and TRBJ2-2; 8 nucleotides match TRBD2. The CDR3 consists of 17 residues. J gave up 7 bases and V 5 bases, and 15 bases lay outside the gene matches. Germline assignment: CDR1 SGHVS and CDR2 FNYEAQ. CDR3 nucleotide sequence: TGTGCCAGCAGCCCCGGGGCCAGCGGGGGCCGGGGCGGGGAGCTGTTTTTT. Amino acids: CASSPGASGGRGGELFF.

The chain links TRBV19 to TRBJ1-4, with 12 positions matching TRBD1. CDR3 length: 15 residues. With 6 bases clipped from V and 10 bases from J, the junction kept 9 bases outside the gene matches. Germline CDR1 and CDR2: LNHDA and SQIVND (reference sequence). The CDR3 region is CASSNRDRGPLKLFF. Here the CDR3 DNA reads TGTGCCAGTAGCAACCGGGACAGGGGGCCCCTAAAACTGTTTTTT.

This clone was counted a few times. V gene TRBV7-3 combines with J gene TRBJ1-1; TRBD1 is a possible D gene (5 bases). CDR3 length: 12 amino acids. V shed 2 bases and J shed 11 bases, with 12 bases lying between them. Per the germline V gene, CDR1 is SGHTA and CDR2 is FQGTGA. The CDR3 reads CASSLGYGTAFF. Written as DNA, the CDR3 is TGTGCCAGCAGCTTAGGCTACGGGACCGCTTTCTTT.

Only one count was recorded for this clone. This same CDR3 is encoded by further DNA sequences in the sample. The rearrangement joins TRBV27 to TRBJ1-5; TRBD1 is a possible D gene (6 bases). The CDR3 sequence is 15 residues long. Per the germline V gene, CDR1 is MNHEY and CDR2 is SMNVEV (reference sequence). Trimming pared 0 bases from V and 7 bases from J, leaving 13 bases between. The DNA for the CDR3 is TGTGCCAGCAGTTTATCGCAGGGGCGAAACCAGCCCCAGCATTTT. This encodes CASSLSQGRNQPQHF.

The V and J genes are TRBV4-1 and TRBJ2-4; no reliable D call. Germline V gene data show CDR1 as MGHRA and CDR2 as YSYEKL. The CDR3 covers 15 residues. V shed 4 bases and J shed 0 bases, with 10 bases lying between them. This CDR3 is CASSRGSLAKNIQYF. CDR3 DNA sequence: TGCGCCAGCAGCCGCGGAAGTTTAGCCAAAAACATTCAGTACTTC.

The chain links TRBV9 to TRBJ2-1, with unresolved D. The V gene lost 4 bases and the J gene lost 9 bases, with 17 bases spanning the gap. The CDR3 runs to 14 residues. Germline V gives CDR1 SGDLS, CDR2 YYNGEE. The chain's CDR3 is CASSPRTVLSEQFF. CDR3 DNA sequence: TGTGCCAGCAGCCCCAGGACCGTTTTGAGTGAGCAGTTCTTC.

V gene TRBV6-6 combines with J gene TRBJ1-5, with D perhaps matching TRBD1 (5 bases). CDR3 length equals 17 residues. Trimming took off 5 bases at V and 0 bases at J, with 17 bases between the two ends. CDR1 MNHNY and CDR2 SVGAGI come from the germline V gene (reference sequence). This CDR3 is CASSRDGKAYSNQPQHF. For the CDR3, the DNA is TGTGCCAGCAGTCGGGACGGAAAGGCTTATAGCAATCAGCCCCAGCATTTT.

The rearrangement links TRBV5-1 to TRBJ1-1; D is undetermined. This CDR3 spans 11 amino acids. Germline loops: CDR1 SGHRS, CDR2 YFSETQ. Between the trimmed V and J ends, which lost 0 bases and 11 bases, there was a span of 8 bases. This chain's CDR3 is CASSLGEGAFF. The DNA for the CDR3 is TGCGCCAGCAGCTTGGGGGAAGGGGCTTTCTTT. The complete variable domain, with remaining parts taken from reference TRBV5-1 and TRBJ1-1, reads KAGVTQTPRYLIKTRGQQVTLSCSPISGHRSVSWYQQTPGQGLQFLFEYFSETQRNKGNFPGRFSGRQFSNSRSEMNVSTLELGDSALYLCASSLGEGAFFGQGTRLTVV.

The chain has TRBV19 and TRBJ1-1, with 7 bases fitting TRBD1. The CDR3 loop spans 17 amino acids. Trimming took 4 bases from V and 1 from J; bases not matched to a gene: 12. CDR1 LNHDA and CDR2 SQIVND come from the germline V gene (reference sequence). The CDR3: CASSSLVSGQTNTEAFF. The DNA of the CDR3 is TGTGCCAGTAGTAGCCTCGTATCGGGACAGACGAACACTGAAGCTTTCTTT.

The chain joins TRBV5-4 to TRBJ1-2; D is uncertain. The germline gives CDR1 SGHNT, CDR2 YYREEE (reference sequence). This CDR3 spans 13 amino acids. V was cut by 0 bases and J by 5 bases, with 8 bases left in between. In DNA, the CDR3 is TGTGCCAGCAGCTTGGCGGGGTTATATGGCTACACCTTC. It is translated as CASSLAGLYGYTF.

The chain links TRBV6-4 to TRBJ2-2; D gene ambiguous. In germline, CDR1 is MRHNA, CDR2 SNTAGT. Trimming took 4 bases from V and 4 from J, leaving 7 bases between them. CDR3 length equals 13 residues. CDR3 nucleotides: TGTGCCAGCAGTGTATATTCCACCGGGGAGCTGTTTTTT. This codes for CASSVYSTGELFF.

The chain is built from TRBV15 and TRBJ2-3, with 7 bases fitting TRBD2. Trimming removed 4 bases from V and 4 bases from J; junction bases left unmatched: 8. Per the germline V gene, CDR1 is LNHNV and CDR2 is YYDKDF (reference sequence). CDR3 length equals 15 residues. The CDR3 here is CATSTLAEIADTQYF. The CDR3, as DNA: TGTGCCACCAGCACGCTAGCGGAAATAGCAGATACGCAGTATTTT.

The chain has TRBV18 and TRBJ2-3; a possible D gene is TRBD2 (5 bases). This CDR3 is 13 amino acids long. The germline V gene has CDR1 KGHSH and CDR2 LQKENI. The V and J ends lost 5 bases and 1 base respectively, with 7 bases between them. The CDR3 is CASSVGGTDTQYF. The CDR3 DNA reads TGTGCCAGCTCAGTCGGGGGCACAGATACGCAGTATTTT.